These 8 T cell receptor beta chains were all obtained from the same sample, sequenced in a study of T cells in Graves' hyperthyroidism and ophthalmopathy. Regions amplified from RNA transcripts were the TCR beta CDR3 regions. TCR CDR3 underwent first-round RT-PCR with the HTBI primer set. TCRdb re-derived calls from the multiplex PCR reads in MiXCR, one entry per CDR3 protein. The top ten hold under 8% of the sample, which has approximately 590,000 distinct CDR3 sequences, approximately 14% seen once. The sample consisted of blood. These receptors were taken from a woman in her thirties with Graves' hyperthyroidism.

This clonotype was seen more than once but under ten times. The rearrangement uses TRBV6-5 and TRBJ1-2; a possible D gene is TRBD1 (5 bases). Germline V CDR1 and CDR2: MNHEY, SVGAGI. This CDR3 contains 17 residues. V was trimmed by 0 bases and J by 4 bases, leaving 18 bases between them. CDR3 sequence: CASSYSTVGPDVYGYTF. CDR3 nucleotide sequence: TGTGCCAGCAGTTACTCAACCGTGGGACCGGATGTCTATGGCTACACCTTC.

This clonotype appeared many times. The CDR3 protein is CAWGQGAQNTEAFF. The CDR3 nucleotides read TGTGCCTGGGGACAGGGGGCTCAGAACACTGAAGCTTTCTTT. The gene calls are TRBV30 and TRBJ1-1; TRBD1 matches at 11 bases. Germline lookup yields CDR1 GTSNPN and CDR2 SVGIG (reference sequence). V trimming: 5 bases; J trimming: 1 base; junction bases outside the gene matches: 3. The CDR3 is 14 residues long.

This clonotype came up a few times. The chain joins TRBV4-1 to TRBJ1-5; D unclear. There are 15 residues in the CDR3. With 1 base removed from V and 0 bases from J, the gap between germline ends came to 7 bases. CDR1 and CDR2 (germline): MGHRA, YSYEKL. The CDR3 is CASSQATVSNQPQHF. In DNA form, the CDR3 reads TGCGCCAGCAGCCAAGCAACAGTTAGCAATCAGCCCCAGCATTTT.

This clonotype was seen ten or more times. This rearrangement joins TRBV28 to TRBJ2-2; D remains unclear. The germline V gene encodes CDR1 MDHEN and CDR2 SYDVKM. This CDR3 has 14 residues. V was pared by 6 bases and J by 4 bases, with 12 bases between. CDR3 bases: TGTGCCAGCAGCCCCAGACACACCACCGGGGAGCTGTTTTTT. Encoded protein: CASSPRHTTGELFF. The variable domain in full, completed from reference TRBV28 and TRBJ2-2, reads DVKVTQSSRYLVKRTGEKVFLECVQDMDHENMFWYRQDPGLGLRLIYFSYDVKMKEKGDIPEGYSVSREKKERFSLILESASTNQTSMYLCASSPRHTTGELFFGEGSRLTVL.

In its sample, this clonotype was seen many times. The CDR3 nucleotides read TGTGCCATCAGTGAACCCCTACAACCGAAATACAATGAGCAGTTCTTC. Its protein is CAISEPLQPKYNEQFF. V and J are TRBV10-3 and TRBJ2-1; D gene ambiguous. V was clipped by 3 bases and J by 4 bases, with 16 bases between them. The CDR3 is made up of 16 amino acids. Germline CDR1 ENHRY, CDR2 SYGVKD.

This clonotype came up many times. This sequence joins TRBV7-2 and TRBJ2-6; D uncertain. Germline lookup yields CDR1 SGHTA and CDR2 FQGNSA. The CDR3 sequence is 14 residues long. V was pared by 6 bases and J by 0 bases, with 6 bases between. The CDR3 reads CASRLSSGANVLTF. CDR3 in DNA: TGTGCCAGCAGACTCTCCTCTGGGGCCAACGTCCTGACTTTC. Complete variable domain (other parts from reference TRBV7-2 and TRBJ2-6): GAGVSQSPSNKVTEKGKDVELRCDPISGHTALYWYRQSLGQGLEFLIYFQGNSAPDKSGLPSDRFSAERTGGSVSTLTIQRTQQEDSAVYLCASRLSSGANVLTFGAGSRLTVL.

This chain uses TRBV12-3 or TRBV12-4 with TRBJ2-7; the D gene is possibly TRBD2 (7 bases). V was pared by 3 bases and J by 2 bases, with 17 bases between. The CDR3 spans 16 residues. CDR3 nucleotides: TGTGCCAGCAGTTTCGGGGAGGGAGGGGGGGCCTACGAGCAGTACTTC. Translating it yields CASSFGEGGGAYEQYF.

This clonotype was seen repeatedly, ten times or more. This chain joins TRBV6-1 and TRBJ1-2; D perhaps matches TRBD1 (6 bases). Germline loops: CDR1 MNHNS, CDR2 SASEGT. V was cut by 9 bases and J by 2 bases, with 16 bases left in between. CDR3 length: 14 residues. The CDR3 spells CASTRGGKNYGYTF. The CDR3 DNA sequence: TGTGCCAGTACCAGGGGAGGGAAAAACTATGGCTACACCTTC.